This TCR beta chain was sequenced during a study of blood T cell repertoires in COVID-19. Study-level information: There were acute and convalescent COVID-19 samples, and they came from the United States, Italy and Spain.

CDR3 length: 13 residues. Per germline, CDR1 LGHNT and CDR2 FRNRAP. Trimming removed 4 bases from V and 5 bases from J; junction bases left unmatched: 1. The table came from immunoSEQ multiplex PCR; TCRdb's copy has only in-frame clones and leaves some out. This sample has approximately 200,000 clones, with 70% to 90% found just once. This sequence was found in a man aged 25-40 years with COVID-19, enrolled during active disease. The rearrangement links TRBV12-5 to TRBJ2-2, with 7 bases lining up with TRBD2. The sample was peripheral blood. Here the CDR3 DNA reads TGTGCTAGTGGTTCGGGGGGAACCGGGGAGCTGTTTTTT. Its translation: CASGSGGTGELFF.